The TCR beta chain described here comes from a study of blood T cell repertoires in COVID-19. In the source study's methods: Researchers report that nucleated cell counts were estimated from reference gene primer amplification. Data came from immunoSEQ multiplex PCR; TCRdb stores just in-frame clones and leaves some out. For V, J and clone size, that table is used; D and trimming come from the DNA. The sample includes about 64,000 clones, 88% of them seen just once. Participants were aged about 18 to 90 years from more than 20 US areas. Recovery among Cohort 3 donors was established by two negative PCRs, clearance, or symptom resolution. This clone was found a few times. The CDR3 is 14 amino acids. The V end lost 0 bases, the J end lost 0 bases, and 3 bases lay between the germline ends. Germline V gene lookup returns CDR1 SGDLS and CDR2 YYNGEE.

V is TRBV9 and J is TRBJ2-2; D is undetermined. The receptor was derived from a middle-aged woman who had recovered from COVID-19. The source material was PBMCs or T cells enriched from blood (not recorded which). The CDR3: CASSVAANTGELFF. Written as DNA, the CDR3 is TGTGCCAGCAGCGTAGCAGCGAACACCGGGGAGCTGTTTTTT.